These 32 T cell receptor beta chains share one sample of origin, sequenced in a study of cytotoxic CD8 clonotypes in ibrutinib-treated CLL. The data were produced by immunoSEQ multiplex PCR, yet TCRdb's version contains in-frame clones alone and is incomplete. This sample has about 270,000 clones, with about 72% found just once. Source: PBMCs, taken at disease progression, from a patient treated with ibrutinib. The receptors stem from a human donor with chronic lymphocytic leukemia.

The rearrangement links TRBV19 to TRBJ1-2; TRBD1 agrees at 8 bases. The CDR3 covers 12 residues. Germline V lookup: CDR1 LNHDA, CDR2 SQIVND (reference sequence). V lost 3 bases, J lost 8 bases, and 2 bases stayed unmatched. CDR3 in amino acids: CASSMPGGGYTF. CDR3 coding DNA: TGTGCCAGTAGTATGCCAGGGGGCGGCTACACCTTC.

This rearrangement joins TRBV4-1 to TRBJ2-6; weak D call: TRBD1 (5 bases). The CDR3 covers 19 residues. Germline assignment: CDR1 MGHRA and CDR2 YSYEKL. The V end lost 0 bases, the J end lost 2 bases, and 17 bases lay between the germline ends. Written as DNA, the CDR3 is TGCGCCAGCAGCCAAGATGTAAGCGTAGGGGTCCCTGGGGCCAACGTCCTGACTTTC. Protein product: CASSQDVSVGVPGANVLTF.

V gene TRBV10-3 combines with J gene TRBJ1-5, with TRBD1 matching 8 bases. Germline V gene lookup returns CDR1 ENHRY and CDR2 SYGVKD. This CDR3 comprises 13 residues. Trimming at V came to 3 bases and at J to 7 bases, leaving 2 bases not matched to a gene. CDR3 region: CAISDGQGQPQHF. DNA for the CDR3: TGTGCCATCAGTGACGGACAGGGACAGCCCCAGCATTTT.

The chain links TRBV7-2 to TRBJ2-7; D gene uncertain. This CDR3 has 14 amino acids. V was trimmed by 5 bases and J by 4 bases, leaving 15 bases between them. CDR1 is SGHTA and CDR2 is FQGNSA in the germline V gene. CDR3 nucleotides: TGTGCCAGCAGCCTAGGCAGAGTCGGGTACGAGCAGTACTTC. This gives the protein CASSLGRVGYEQYF.

This clone was seen a handful of times. This chain's CDR3 is CASRAVPKNIQYF. The DNA of the CDR3 is TGTGCCAGCCGGGCAGTACCCAAAAACATTCAGTACTTC. The chain is built from TRBV19 and TRBJ2-4, with D uncertain. Trimming cost V 9 bases and J 2 bases, with 11 bases left between them. The CDR3 extends over 13 amino acids. The V gene's germline CDR1 is LNHDA and CDR2 SQIVND (reference sequence).

About this clone: Different DNA sequences within this sample yield the same CDR3. The chain has TRBV18 and TRBJ2-3; D is ambiguous. Deletions cut 3 bases from V and 5 bases from J, with 3 bases between. Germline V gives CDR1 KGHSH, CDR2 LQKENI. The CDR3 is 11 residues long. Written as DNA, the CDR3 is TGTGCCAGCTCACCGGTAGATACGCAGTATTTT. Its protein product is CASSPVDTQYF.

This chain links TRBV1 with TRBJ1-5; no check of the table's D call, TRBD1, against the DNA was made. TRBV1 counts as a pseudogene. The CDR3 is 15 residues long. The CDR3 loop reads CTSSQARQTNQPQHF. CDR3 nucleotides: TGCACCAGCAGCCAAGCCCGACAGACGAATCAGCCCCAGCATTTT.

The J gene is TRBJ2-4, the V gene TRBV7-6; 8 bases map to TRBD1. V lost 5 bases to trimming and J lost 6 bases; unmatched junction nucleotides: 9. The CDR3 consists of 15 residues. Germline CDR1 is SGHVS and CDR2 is FNYEAQ. CDR3 nucleotide sequence: TGTGCCAGCAGCCCCCAGGGGACAGGAGGAAACATTCAGTACTTC. Translation gives CASSPQGTGGNIQYF.

V usage is TRBV29-1 and J usage is TRBJ2-1; TRBD1 matches 7 bases. The trim removed 4 bases at V and 8 bases at J, leaving 11 bases unmatched. The germline V gene encodes CDR1 SQVTM and CDR2 ANQGSEA. This CDR3 is built from 14 residues. CDR3 DNA: TGCAGCGTTGTCCCCCTGACAGGGACCGATGAGCAGTTCTTC. Translating gives CSVVPLTGTDEQFF.

The chain carries TRBV29-1 and TRBJ2-1; 8 bases are shared with TRBD1. Unmatched junction bases numbered 9, after V lost 4 bases and J lost 4 bases. This CDR3 has 15 amino acids. Per the germline V gene, CDR1 is SQVTM and CDR2 is ANQGSEA. The DNA for the CDR3 is TGCAGCGTTGCGGCCGGGACAGGCTTTTACAATGAGCAGTTCTTC. This gives the protein CSVAAGTGFYNEQFF.

This clone was seen only once. This chain uses TRBV6-5 with TRBJ1-6; D is possibly TRBD1 (6 bases). V gave up 7 bases and J gave up 8 bases, with 15 bases separating them. The CDR3 covers 14 residues. The germline V gene encodes CDR1 MNHEY and CDR2 SVGAGI. Written as DNA, the CDR3 is TGTGCCAGCAAGGGGGGCAAAGGAGATTCACCCCTCCACTTT. Translated: CASKGGKGDSPLHF.

The V call is TRBV28, the J call TRBJ2-7; unclear D gene. This CDR3 spans 15 amino acids. V lost 5 bases to trimming and J lost 0 bases, with 14 bases between them. CDR1 is MDHEN and CDR2 is SYDVKM in the germline V gene. CDR3 in DNA: TGTGCCAGCAGTATCAGGACGGCGAGCTCCTACGAGCAGTACTTC. The encoded protein is CASSIRTASSYEQYF.

CDR3 in DNA: TGTGCCAGCTCACCACCCGTAGGGAGGGAGACCCAGTACTTC. Residues: CASSPPVGRETQYF. J is TRBJ2-5 and V is TRBV18; the D gene is possibly TRBD2 (6 bases). The germline V and J ends were trimmed by 0 bases and 5 bases, with 10 bases remaining between them. There are 14 residues in the CDR3. CDR1 is KGHSH, CDR2 LQKENI, per germline.

V is TRBV25-1 and J is TRBJ1-1, with TRBD1 matching 7 bases. The CDR3 has 15 residues. Germline lookup yields CDR1 MGHDK and CDR2 SYGVNS. V shed 3 bases, J shed 1 base, and the junction held 5 bases outside the gene matches. This chain's CDR3 is CASSDPNRGNTEAFF. In DNA form, the CDR3 reads TGTGCCAGCAGTGATCCCAACAGGGGGAACACTGAAGCTTTCTTT.

This rearrangement joins TRBV6-6 to TRBJ1-6; no firm D call. CDR1 is MNHNY and CDR2 is SVGAGI in the germline V gene (reference sequence). CDR3 length: 14 residues. Trimming left V 2 bases short and J 0 bases short, with 2 bases between. The CDR3 here is CASSYSSYNSPLHF. CDR3 bases: TGTGCCAGCAGTTACAGCTCCTATAATTCACCCCTCCACTTT.

The V gene is TRBV10-2, the J gene TRBJ2-5, with D perhaps TRBD2 (6 bases). V lost 6 bases to trimming and J lost 5 bases, with 13 bases between them. From germline, CDR1 is WSHSY and CDR2 SAAADI. The CDR3 loop spans 13 amino acids. The CDR3 sequence: CASRGTSRETQYF. For the CDR3, the DNA is TGCGCCAGCAGAGGAACTAGCCGTGAGACCCAGTACTTC.

The chain combines TRBV4-3 with TRBJ2-5; TRBD2 matches 9 bases. Trimming removed 1 base from V and 5 bases from J; junction bases left unmatched: 5. The germline V gene encodes CDR1 LGHNA and CDR2 YSLEER. This CDR3 has 15 amino acids. The CDR3 region has the DNA TGCGCCAGCAGCCAAGTAGCGGGAGCCGGGGAGACCCAGTACTTC. Protein product: CASSQVAGAGETQYF.

The chain couples TRBV4-3 to TRBJ1-5; D uncertain. V was cut by 2 bases and J by 4 bases, with 6 bases left in between. The CDR3 is 13 residues long. Germline CDR1 reads LGHNA; CDR2 reads YSLEER. Here the CDR3 reads CASSQYRNQPQHF. CDR3 nucleotides: TGCGCCAGCAGCCAATACAGAAATCAGCCCCAGCATTTT.

This chain connects TRBV4-1 to TRBJ2-1, with 9 bases identical to TRBD2. This CDR3 comprises 15 residues. The V gene's germline CDR1 is MGHRA and CDR2 YSYEKL. J was trimmed by 5 bases and V by 3 bases; bases with no gene match: 5. The CDR3 is CASSQTSGTHNEQFF. The CDR3, as DNA: TGCGCCAGCAGCCAGACTAGCGGAACTCACAATGAGCAGTTCTTC.

This clone was recorded only once. The V gene is TRBV30, the J gene TRBJ2-7, with 9 bases identical to TRBD2. The CDR3 spans 15 residues. The germline V gene has CDR1 GTSNPN and CDR2 SVGIG (reference sequence). With V trimmed by 0 bases and J by 1 base, 4 bases remained unmatched. DNA of the CDR3: TGTGCCTGGAGTGTCGGGCTAGCGGGGTCCTACGAGCAGTACTTC. Translated: CAWSVGLAGSYEQYF.

The chain is built from TRBV6-6 and TRBJ2-5; the match to TRBD1 covers 7 bases. CDR3 length equals 16 residues. Germline CDR1 reads MNHNY; CDR2 reads SVGAGI (reference sequence). The ends lost 5 bases at V and 5 bases at J; junction bases unmatched: 14. CDR3 coding DNA: TGTGCCAGCAGTCCTTACGACAGGGAAGGAAGTGAGACCCAGTACTTC. Translated, it gives CASSPYDREGSETQYF.

The V gene is TRBV5-5, the J gene TRBJ1-1, with D perhaps TRBD1 (6 bases). The CDR3 is 14 residues long. The V and J ends lost 4 bases and 1 base respectively, with 11 bases between them. Germline CDR1 reads SGHKS; CDR2 reads YYEKEE (reference sequence). Here the CDR3 reads CASSLRTANTEAFF. As DNA, the CDR3 is TGTGCCAGCAGCCTTAGGACAGCGAACACTGAAGCTTTCTTT.

The chain links TRBV13 to TRBJ2-2; the D is unclear. V lost 6 bases to trimming and J lost 0 bases, with 11 bases between them. The CDR3 loop spans 15 amino acids. Germline V gene sequence: CDR1 PRHDT, CDR2 FYEKMQ (reference sequence). CDR3 sequence reads: CASSPILTNTGELFF. The CDR3 region has the DNA TGTGCCAGCAGTCCGATTCTAACGAACACCGGGGAGCTGTTTTTT.

The chain is built from TRBV5-1 and TRBJ2-2; D gene uncertain. The CDR3 spans 13 residues. The ends were cut back, 1 base at V and 7 bases at J, with 8 bases in the middle. CDR1 and CDR2 (germline): SGHRS, YFSETQ. CDR3 DNA sequence: TGCGCCAGCAGCTTGTTTGTGGTCGGGGAGCTGTTTTTT. It is translated as CASSLFVVGELFF.

J is TRBJ1-2 and V is TRBV27; the D is unclear. The length of the CDR3 is 14 residues. Trimming took 4 bases from V and 8 from J, leaving 17 bases between them. CDR1 MNHEY and CDR2 SMNVEV come from the germline V gene (reference sequence). The CDR3 region is CASSSRTVPWGYTF. As DNA, the CDR3 is TGTGCCAGCAGTTCCCGGACGGTTCCTTGGGGCTACACCTTC.

The rearrangement uses TRBV27 and TRBJ1-1; perhaps TRBD1 as D (5 bases). Trimming took 2 bases from V and 1 from J, leaving 8 bases between them. This CDR3 has 14 residues. Germline assignment: CDR1 MNHEY and CDR2 SMNVEV (reference sequence). CDR3 region: CASSLLGQNTEAFF. The CDR3, as DNA: TGTGCCAGCAGTTTACTGGGGCAGAACACTGAAGCTTTCTTT.

V is TRBV6-5 and J is TRBJ1-1; no firm D call. Germline V CDR1 and CDR2: MNHEY, SVGAGI. V gave up 8 bases and J gave up 1 base, with 5 bases separating them. The CDR3 is 11 residues long. The CDR3 nucleotides read TGTGCCAGCGGTGAGAACACTGAAGCTTTCTTT. Protein: CASGENTEAFF.

The J gene is TRBJ2-1, the V gene TRBV5-1; the match to TRBD2 covers 13 bases. With 4 bases clipped from V and 4 bases from J, the junction kept 8 bases outside the gene matches. The CDR3 covers 17 residues. The germline V gene encodes CDR1 SGHRS and CDR2 YFSETQ. The CDR3 spells CASSAGLAGAMYNEQFF. The CDR3 DNA sequence: TGCGCCAGCAGCGCCGGACTAGCGGGGGCCATGTACAATGAGCAGTTCTTC.

The rearrangement links TRBV9 to TRBJ1-5; no reliable D call. From germline, CDR1 is SGDLS and CDR2 YYNGEE. The length of the CDR3 is 13 residues. The ends were cut back, 0 bases at V and 6 bases at J, with 7 bases in the middle. This CDR3 is CASSVAYGQPQHF. The CDR3 DNA reads as TGTGCCAGCAGCGTAGCCTACGGTCAGCCCCAGCATTTT.

The chain employs TRBV4-2 and TRBJ2-5; D is possibly TRBD1 or TRBD2 (5 bases each). There are 14 residues in the CDR3. Trimming pared 2 bases from V and 5 bases from J, leaving 12 bases between. CDR1 and CDR2 (germline): LGHNA, YNFKEQ. The DNA of the CDR3 is TGTGCCAGCAGCCAATCGGGACGGACGGAGACCCAGTACTTC. Protein sequence: CASSQSGRTETQYF.

The chain links TRBV5-1 to TRBJ2-5; 11 bases agree with TRBD2. Trimming removed 7 bases from V and 2 bases from J; junction bases left unmatched: 4. The CDR3 spans 14 residues. Germline CDR1 and CDR2: SGHRS and YFSETQ. CDR3 in DNA: TGCGCCAGCGCCCTAGCGGGAGGACAAGAGACCCAGTACTTC. It specifies CASALAGGQETQYF.

The rearrangement uses TRBV4-1 and TRBJ2-7, with TRBD1 matching over 10 bases. J was trimmed by 6 bases and V by 0 bases; bases with no gene match: 14. Per the germline V gene, CDR1 is MGHRA and CDR2 is YSYEKL. This CDR3 spans 18 amino acids. CDR3 sequence: CASSQDFLWDRGMGEQYF. Here the CDR3 DNA reads TGCGCCAGCAGCCAAGATTTCTTGTGGGACAGGGGTATGGGCGAGCAGTACTTC.